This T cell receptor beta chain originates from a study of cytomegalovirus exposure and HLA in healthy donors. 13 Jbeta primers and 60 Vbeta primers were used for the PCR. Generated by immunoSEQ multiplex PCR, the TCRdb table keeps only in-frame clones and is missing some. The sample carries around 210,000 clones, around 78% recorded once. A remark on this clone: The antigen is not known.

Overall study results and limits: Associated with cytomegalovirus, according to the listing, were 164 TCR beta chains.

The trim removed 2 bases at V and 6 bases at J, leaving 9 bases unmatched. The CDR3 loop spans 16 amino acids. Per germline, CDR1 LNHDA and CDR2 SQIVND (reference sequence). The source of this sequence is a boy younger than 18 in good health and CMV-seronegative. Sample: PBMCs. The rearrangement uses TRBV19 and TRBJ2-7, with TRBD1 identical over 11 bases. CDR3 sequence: CASSITAGTGGPEQYF. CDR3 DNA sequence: TGTGCCAGTAGTATAACCGCCGGGACAGGGGGACCCGAGCAGTACTTC.